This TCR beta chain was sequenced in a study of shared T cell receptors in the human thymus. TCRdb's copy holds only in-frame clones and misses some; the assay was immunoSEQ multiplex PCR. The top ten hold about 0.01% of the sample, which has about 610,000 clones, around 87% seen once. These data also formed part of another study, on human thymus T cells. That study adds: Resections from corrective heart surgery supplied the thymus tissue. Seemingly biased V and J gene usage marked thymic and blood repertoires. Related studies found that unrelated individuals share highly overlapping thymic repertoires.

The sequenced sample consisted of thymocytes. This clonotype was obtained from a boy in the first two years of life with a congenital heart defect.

The DNA of the CDR3 is TGTGCCAGCAGCCTGGCCGGGTCTTCGAGTGGCACGCAGTATTTT. It codes for CASSLAGSSSGTQYF. This chain joins TRBV6-5 and TRBJ2-3, with D hard to call. Germline CDR1 reads MNHEY; CDR2 reads SVGAGI. The CDR3 runs 15 residues. Trimming shortened V by 6 bases and J by 9 bases, and 22 bases separated the two germline ends.